The 21 T cell receptor beta chains presented below share a single source sample, sequenced in a study of breast tumors, draining lymph nodes, adjacent tissues. TCRdb analysed the multiplex PCR reads with MiXCR anew, one entry per CDR3 protein. The sample includes over 100,000 distinct CDR3 sequences, 20% to 25% of them seen just once. Axillary draining lymph nodes of breast cancer patients supplied the node samples. The sequencing input was axillary lymph node tissue. The receptors here all came from a female donor with breast cancer. Some clones in this sample may be carry-over from other donors' samples.

The chain has TRBV3-1 and TRBJ1-2; TRBD1 agrees at 9 bases. The CDR3 spans 16 residues. CDR1 is LGHDT, CDR2 YNNKEL, per germline (reference sequence). V shed 6 bases and J 4 bases; nucleotides not matched to a gene: 12. The CDR3 sequence: CASSFTGQGGSYGYTF. The CDR3 nucleotides are TGTGCCAGCAGTTTTACGGGACAGGGAGGGTCCTATGGCTACACCTTC.

The sample holds many counts of this clonotype. DNA of the CDR3: TGTGCCAGCAGCCCCGGACAGGGGGCGCGAGGGGAGACCCAGTACTTC. Translated, it gives CASSPGQGARGETQYF. The chain links TRBV6-5 to TRBJ2-5, with TRBD1 matching over 11 bases. The CDR3 is 16 residues long. V shed 6 bases and J 5 bases; nucleotides not matched to a gene: 11. Germline values: CDR1 MNHEY, CDR2 SVGAGI.

This clonotype has at least ten counts. The rearrangement links TRBV7-9 to TRBJ2-7; TRBD2 aligns across 7 bases. Germline CDR1 is SEHNR and CDR2 is FQNEAQ (reference sequence). Trimming took 5 bases from V and 2 from J; bases not matched to a gene: 9. This CDR3 is 15 amino acids long. DNA for the CDR3: TGTGCCAGCAGCCTAATAGCGGGCGGGACCTACGAGCAGTACTTC. Amino acids: CASSLIAGGTYEQYF.

The sample holds many counts of this clonotype. The chain uses TRBV7-6 and TRBJ2-2, with a possible D match to TRBD2 (6 bases). CDR1 is SGHVS and CDR2 is FNYEAQ in the germline V gene. Trimming took off 3 bases at V and 8 bases at J, with 7 bases between the two ends. The CDR3 sequence is 12 residues long. The CDR3: CASSFGTGELFF. The CDR3 DNA reads TGTGCCAGCAGCTTTGGGACTGGGGAGCTGTTTTTT.

This clonotype was found many times. The CDR3 here is CSAQGGYNEQFF. The CDR3 bases are TGCAGTGCTCAAGGTGGCTACAATGAGCAGTTCTTC. The rearrangement joins TRBV20-1 to TRBJ2-1; D unresolved. The CDR3 totals 12 residues. Deletions cut 5 bases from V and 3 bases from J, with 8 bases between. Germline CDR1 reads DFQATT; CDR2 reads SNEGSKA (reference sequence).

This clonotype has just a few counts. This could be a read error, since a much larger clone is one nucleotide away. The J gene is TRBJ2-7, the V gene TRBV2; 13 bases fit TRBD2. V was pared by 2 bases and J by 3 bases, with 4 bases of the junction left unmatched. The CDR3 contains 16 residues. Germline values: CDR1 SNHLY, CDR2 FYNNEI. CDR3 sequence: CASSERRLAGGYEQYF. The CDR3 DNA sequence: TGTGCCAGCAGTGAAAGGAGACTAGCGGGAGGCTACGAGCAGTACTTC.

This clonotype was observed at least ten times. The rearrangement joins TRBV30 to TRBJ2-7; TRBD1 agrees at 11 bases. The J segment lost 6 bases and the V segment lost 3 bases, leaving 1 base of the junction unmatched. Germline values: CDR1 GTSNPN, CDR2 SVGIG (reference sequence). The CDR3 is 12 residues long. CDR3 amino acids: CAWRGQGGEQYF. Written as DNA, the CDR3 is TGTGCCTGGAGGGGACAGGGGGGCGAGCAGTACTTC.

This chain connects TRBV19 to TRBJ2-1, with D possibly TRBD2 on 6 matching bases. The CDR3 has 14 amino acids. Germline CDR1 reads LNHDA; CDR2 reads SQIVND (reference sequence). The V end lost 3 bases, the J end lost 5 bases, and 11 bases lay between the germline ends. Written as DNA, the CDR3 is TGTGCCAGTAGTATGGGGGGAAGCAACAATGAGCAGTTCTTC. This sequence encodes CASSMGGSNNEQFF. The variable domain in full, completed from reference TRBV19 and TRBJ2-1, reads DGGITQSPKYLFRKEGQNVTLSCEQNLNHDAMYWYRQDPGQGLRLIYYSQIVNDFQKGDIAEGYSVSREKKESFPLTVTSAQKNPTAFYLCASSMGGSNNEQFFGPGTRLTVL.

Regarding this clonotype: With a much larger clone just one base away, this may be a read error. The J gene is TRBJ1-5, the V gene TRBV4-3; D is ambiguous. CDR3 length: 13 residues. Germline V CDR1 and CDR2: LGHNA, YSLEER. The CDR3 spells CASGQDEYQPQHF. The CDR3 DNA reads TGCGCCAGCGGCCAAGACGAGTATCAGCCCCAGCATTTT.

The chain joins TRBV4-1 to TRBJ2-2, with 9 bases lining up with TRBD2. From germline, CDR1 is MGHRA and CDR2 YSYEKL. The CDR3 is made up of 16 amino acids. The J segment lost 2 bases and the V segment lost 1 base, leaving 2 bases of the junction unmatched. The CDR3 loop reads CASSQALAGNTGELFF. Written as DNA, the CDR3 is TGCGCCAGCAGCCAAGCGCTAGCGGGAAACACCGGGGAGCTGTTTTTT.

Turning to this clonotype: This may arise from a read error, as a much more abundant clone is one base away. CDR3 bases: TGCAGCGTTAGGCCTTCGGGGCAGGAGACCCAGTACTTC. It encodes CSVRPSGQETQYF. V and J are TRBV29-1 and TRBJ2-5; D possibly uses TRBD1 or TRBD2 (5 bases each). Trimming shortened V by 5 bases and J by 5 bases, and 15 bases separated the two germline ends. The CDR3 is 13 amino acids. In germline, CDR1 is SQVTM, CDR2 ANQGSEA. Drawing the rest from reference TRBV29-1 and TRBJ2-5, the complete variable domain is SAVISQKPSRDICQRGTSLTIQCQVDSQVTMMFWYRQQPGQSLTLIATANQGSEATYESGFVIDKFPISRPNLTFSTLTVSNMSPEDSSIYLCSVRPSGQETQYFGPGTRLLVL.

In the case of this clonotype: This may be a read error: a much more frequent sequence differs by one nucleotide. The missing conserved phenylalanine or tryptophan at the end of this CDR3 makes a read error likely. The CDR3 DNA is TGTGCCAGCAGCTCCGGACAGGGGTTGGGCGGGGAGCTGTTTGTT. As protein: CASSSGQGLGGELFV. V is TRBV2 and J is TRBJ2-2, with 9 bases fitting TRBD1. Germline-derived CDR1 and CDR2 are SNHLY and FYNNEI. This CDR3 has 15 residues. Trimming cost V 6 bases and J 7 bases; bases outside gene matches: 9.

The chain combines TRBV3-1 with TRBJ1-2, with D uncertain. The germline V gene encodes CDR1 LGHDT and CDR2 YNNKEL (reference sequence). Trimming removed 3 bases from V and 5 bases from J, with 10 bases in between. The CDR3 is 13 residues long. The CDR3 nucleotides are TGTGCCAGCAGCCACGATAGACCGTATGGCTACACCTTC. Residues: CASSHDRPYGYTF.

In its sample, this clonotype was seen many times. V usage is TRBV28 and J usage is TRBJ1-2, with D possibly matching TRBD1 (5 bases). There are 14 residues in the CDR3. CDR1 and CDR2 (germline): MDHEN, SYDVKM. Trimming removed 2 bases at V and 5 bases at J, with 12 bases between. The CDR3, as DNA: TGTGCCAGCAGTTTACAACAGGCGAGGTATGGCTACACCTTC. Translated, it gives CASSLQQARYGYTF.

The table lists this clonotype with a count of one. A read error is possible here, since a much larger clone lies one base away. The chain is built from TRBV14 and TRBJ2-1, with 11 bases aligning to TRBD2. The CDR3 covers 14 residues. Germline CDR1 and CDR2: SGHDN and FVKESK. V dropped 1 base and J dropped 14; count of bases not matched to a gene: 7. CDR3 region: CASSQVLAGGGKFF. The DNA for the CDR3 is TGTGCCAGCAGCCAAGTTCTAGCGGGAGGTGGGAAGTTCTTC.

This clonotype was seen at least ten times. The V gene is TRBV19, the J gene TRBJ2-2; the match to TRBD1 covers 7 bases. Per the germline V gene, CDR1 is LNHDA and CDR2 is SQIVND (reference sequence). There are 14 residues in the CDR3. V was pared by 3 bases and J by 7 bases, with 5 bases of the junction left unmatched. CDR3 amino acids: CASSITTGHGELFF. DNA for the CDR3: TGTGCCAGTAGTATTACGACAGGGCACGGGGAGCTGTTTTTT.

This clonotype appeared many times. This rearrangement joins TRBV2 to TRBJ2-6, with D unresolved. The germline CDR1 and CDR2 sequences are SNHLY and FYNNEI. The CDR3 totals 16 residues. Trimming took off 6 bases at V and 0 bases at J, with 12 bases between the two ends. The CDR3 DNA is TGTGCCAGCAGCGTACTCAGGAGCTCTGGGGCCAACGTCCTGACTTTC. Residues: CASSVLRSSGANVLTF. The variable domain in full, completed from reference TRBV2 and TRBJ2-6, reads EPEVTQTPSHQVTQMGQEVILRCVPISNHLYFYWYRQILGQKVEFLVSFYNNEISEKSEIFDDQFSVERPDGSNFTLKIRSTKLEDSAMYFCASSVLRSSGANVLTFGAGSRLTVL.

In this sample, this clonotype turned up many times. The chain carries TRBV5-1 and TRBJ2-1, with unresolved D. Trimming stripped 4 bases from V and 1 base from J, with 9 bases between. CDR1 SGHRS and CDR2 YFSETQ come from the germline V gene. The CDR3 length is 14 residues. The CDR3 is CASSRSRSYNEQFF. The CDR3, as DNA: TGCGCCAGCAGCAGGAGCAGATCCTACAATGAGCAGTTCTTC.

Points on this clonotype: It may be a read error: a sequence one base away is much more abundant. The J gene is TRBJ1-2, the V gene TRBV11-2; 8 bases match TRBD1. Germline CDR1 and CDR2: SGHAT and FQNNGV. The CDR3 consists of 15 residues. This chain's CDR3 is CASSSRTDRASGHTF. The CDR3 nucleotides read TGTGCCAGCAGCTCACGGACGGACAGGGCCTCTGGCCACACCTTC.

As concerns this clonotype: A much larger clone sits a single nucleotide away, making a read error possible. V usage is TRBV6-1 and J usage is TRBJ2-5, with TRBD2 matching 14 bases. Germline CDR1 is MNHNS and CDR2 is SASEGT. The CDR3 is made up of 15 amino acids. CDR3 sequence: CASIGTSGSRETRYF. CDR3 DNA: TGTGCCAGCATCGGGACTAGCGGGAGTAGAGAGACCCGGTACTTC.

A word on this clonotype: Just one base apart from a much larger clone, this may be a read error. The CDR3 sequence is CASSRSGSSYNEQFF. The CDR3 DNA reads as TGTGCCAGCAGCCGTTCCGGGAGCTCCTACAATGAGCAGTTCTTC. The chain links TRBV7-2 to TRBJ2-1; maybe TRBD2 (6 bases). This CDR3 is built from 15 residues. V lost 5 bases and J lost 0, with 11 bases in between. The germline CDR1 and CDR2 sequences are SGHTA and FQGNSA.